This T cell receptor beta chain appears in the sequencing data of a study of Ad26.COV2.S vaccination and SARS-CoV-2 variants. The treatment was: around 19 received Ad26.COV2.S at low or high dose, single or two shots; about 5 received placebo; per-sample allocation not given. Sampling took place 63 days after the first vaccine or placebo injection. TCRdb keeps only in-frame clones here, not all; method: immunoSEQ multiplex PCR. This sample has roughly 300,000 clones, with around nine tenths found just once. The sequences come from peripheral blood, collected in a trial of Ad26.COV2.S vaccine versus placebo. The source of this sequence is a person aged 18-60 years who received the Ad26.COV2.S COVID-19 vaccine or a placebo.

The CDR3 DNA follows: TGTGCCAGCAGCCAAGGTCAGCAAGTTGAGCAGTACTTC. Translation gives CASSQGQQVEQYF. The gene calls are TRBV3-1 (or the pseudogene TRBV3-2) and TRBJ2-7; D is undetermined. This CDR3 contains 13 residues. V was clipped by 1 base and J by 7 bases, with 11 bases between them. Germline-derived CDR1 and CDR2 are LGHDT and YNNKEL (reference sequence).